This TCR beta chain is drawn from a study of T cells in Graves' hyperthyroidism and ophthalmopathy. This clonotype was seen at least ten times. The source material, RNA transcripts, was used to amplify TCR beta CDR3 regions. The HTBI set primed first-round TCR CDR3 RT-PCR. A single record per CDR3 protein comes from TCRdb applying MiXCR to the multiplex PCR reads. The sample includes hundreds of thousands of distinct CDR3 sequences, roughly 20% of them seen just once. CDR3 length: 12 amino acids. In germline, CDR1 is GTSNPN, CDR2 SVGIG (reference sequence). V was pared by 4 bases and J by 1 base, with 7 bases between.

This TCR derives from a man aged 25 to 40 with Graves' ophthalmopathy. Sequencing was carried out using blood. The chain uses TRBV30 and TRBJ1-1, with D uncertain. The CDR3 DNA reads TGTGCCTGGAAGTCGTGGAACACTGAAGCTTTCTTT. Translation gives CAWKSWNTEAFF.